This T cell receptor beta chain comes out of a study of blood T cell repertoires in COVID-19. Study overall: There were acute and convalescent COVID-19 samples, and they came from the United States, Italy and Spain. PBMCs, B-cell-depleted T cells, or T cells provided the cDNA or gDNA that made up the material.

Germline loops: CDR1 SEHNR, CDR2 FQNEAQ (reference sequence). The CDR3 spans 15 residues. V was cut by 6 bases and J by 4 bases, with 18 bases left in between. Per the study methods: Amplified reference gene primers provided the basis for estimating nucleated cell counts. Produced via immunoSEQ multiplex PCR; TCRdb's table is partial and in-frame only. That table supplies the V and J calls and clone size; D and trimming were determined from the DNA. The data contain under 150,000 clones, about 86% of them singletons. This clone was recorded a few times. The chain employs TRBV7-9 and TRBJ1-1, with D uncertain. Material for sequencing was peripheral blood. The TCR sequence derives from a woman aged 50 to 60 who had recovered from COVID-19. CDR3 region: CASSSTNAKPTEAFF. CDR3 in DNA: TGTGCCAGCAGTTCAACGAACGCAAAGCCCACTGAAGCTTTCTTT.